One sample yielded the 27 T cell receptor beta chains listed below, sequenced in a study of blood T cell repertoires in COVID-19. Libraries were prepared by immunoSEQ multiplex PCR; TCRdb keeps only in-frame clonotypes and omits some of them. The sample consists of approximately 310,000 clones, about 85% of them appearing once. Source material: PBMCs or T cells enriched from blood (not recorded which). These receptors came from a woman between 25 and 40 years old who had been exposed to COVID-19.

V usage is TRBV11-3 and J usage is TRBJ2-5; possibly TRBD1 for D (5 bases). Germline CDR1 is SGHNT and CDR2 is YENEEA. The CDR3 has 15 residues. With 2 bases removed from V and 2 bases from J, the gap between germline ends came to 12 bases. The CDR3 sequence: CASSLYGQGQETQYF. CDR3 coding DNA: TGTGCCAGCAGCTTATATGGCCAGGGACAAGAGACCCAGTACTTC.

This chain links TRBV6-5 with TRBJ2-1; 8 bases are a match to TRBD2. V lost 2 bases to trimming and J lost 4 bases; unmatched junction nucleotides: 4. The CDR3 extends over 15 amino acids. The germline CDR1 and CDR2 sequences are MNHEY and SVGAGI. The CDR3 sequence is CASSYVPGGYNEQFF. The CDR3 nucleotides are TGTGCCAGCAGTTACGTCCCGGGAGGGTACAATGAGCAGTTCTTC.

This rearrangement joins TRBV9 to TRBJ2-1; 10 bases are a match to TRBD2. Germline V lookup: CDR1 SGDLS, CDR2 YYNGEE. The CDR3 sequence is 16 residues long. J lost 3 bases, V lost 4 bases, and 7 bases had no gene match. The CDR3 DNA follows: TGTGCCAGCAGCCAACAAGCGGGAGGGAACTACAATGAGCAGTTCTTC. It codes for CASSQQAGGNYNEQFF.

The chain carries TRBV19 and TRBJ2-1, with 10 nucleotides matching TRBD2. CDR1 LNHDA and CDR2 SQIVND come from the germline V gene (reference sequence). The V and J ends lost 4 bases and 6 bases, in that order; junction bases with no gene match: 9. There are 16 residues in the CDR3. Written as DNA, the CDR3 is TGTGCCAGTAGTAGGGCGAGCGGGAGGGCAAGCAATGAGCAGTTCTTC. This codes for CASSRASGRASNEQFF.

The chain couples TRBV11-2 to TRBJ1-2, with D maybe TRBD1 (5 bases). This CDR3 region has 14 residues. V was cut by 4 bases and J by 4 bases, with 13 bases left in between. The germline V gene has CDR1 SGHAT and CDR2 FQNNGV. This chain's CDR3 is CASSYTSRAYGYTF. The CDR3 bases are TGTGCCAGCAGCTACACCTCCAGGGCCTATGGCTACACCTTC. The full variable domain, rest sourced from reference TRBV11-2 and TRBJ1-2, is EAGVAQSPRYKIIEKRQSVAFWCNPISGHATLYWYQQILGQGPKLLIQFQNNGVVDDSQLPKDRFSAERLKGVDSTLKIQPAKLEDSAVYLCASSYTSRAYGYTFGSGTRLTVV.

This clone occurred a few times. This chain links TRBV20-1 with TRBJ2-7, with 8 bases identical to TRBD2. The CDR3 runs to 15 residues. After removal of 3 bases from V and 0 bases from J, the junction contained 7 bases not matched to a gene. The germline V gene has CDR1 DFQATT and CDR2 SNEGSKA (reference sequence). CDR3 in DNA: TGCAGTGCTAGTCCACAAGCGGGAGCCTCCTACGAGCAGTACTTC. This codes for CSASPQAGASYEQYF.

The chain is built from TRBV2 and TRBJ1-1; D is unresolved. The CDR3 is 16 amino acids. V gave up 2 bases and J gave up 0 bases, with 13 bases separating them. In germline, CDR1 is SNHLY, CDR2 FYNNEI. The DNA for the CDR3 is TGTGCCAGCAGTGAAATGTCAGCTGGGCTGAACACTGAAGCTTTCTTT. Its translation: CASSEMSAGLNTEAFF.

This chain uses TRBV5-1 with TRBJ1-3, with 8 bases identical to TRBD1. J lost 4 bases, V lost 2 bases, and 2 bases had no gene match. Germline V gives CDR1 SGHRS, CDR2 YFSETQ. The CDR3 runs 14 residues. The CDR3, as DNA: TGCGCCAGCAGCTTAGGGGACAGGGGAAACACCATATATTTT. It codes for CASSLGDRGNTIYF. Looking up the rest from reference TRBV5-1 and TRBJ1-3 gives the full variable domain: KAGVTQTPRYLIKTRGQQVTLSCSPISGHRSVSWYQQTPGQGLQFLFEYFSETQRNKGNFPGRFSGRQFSNSRSEMNVSTLELGDSALYLCASSLGDRGNTIYFGEGSWLTVV.

The chain carries TRBV19 and TRBJ1-2, with a tentative D call TRBD1 (6 bases). The CDR3 spans 9 residues. The germline CDR1 and CDR2 sequences are LNHDA and SQIVND (reference sequence). Trimming cost V 9 bases and J 8 bases, with 7 bases left between them. The DNA for the CDR3 is TGTGCCAGGACAGGAGGCTACACCTTC. Translating it yields CARTGGYTF.

This chain links TRBV7-3 with TRBJ1-1; 9 bases line up with TRBD1. Germline CDR1 is SGHTA and CDR2 is FQGTGA. V was clipped by 2 bases and J by 8 bases; unmatched bases: 6. The CDR3 has 14 residues. The CDR3 DNA reads as TGTGCCAGCAGCTTACATGGACAGGGGAGAGAAGCTTTCTTT. Translation gives CASSLHGQGREAFF. The whole variable domain, filled in from reference TRBV7-3 and TRBJ1-1, reads GAGVSQTPSNKVTEKGKYVELRCDPISGHTALYWYRQSLGQGPEFLIYFQGTGAADDSGLPNDRFFAVRPEGSVSTLKIQRTERGDSAVYLCASSLHGQGREAFFGQGTRLTVV.

CDR3 protein: CASSVNGAFSGNTIYF. The DNA for the CDR3 is TGTGCCAGCAGCGTAAATGGGGCCTTCTCTGGAAACACCATATATTTT. The genes are TRBV9 and TRBJ1-3, with a tentative D call TRBD1 (5 bases). The CDR3 is made up of 16 amino acids. Trimming shortened V by 1 base and J by 0 bases, and 11 bases separated the two germline ends. Germline values: CDR1 SGDLS, CDR2 YYNGEE.

The table lists this clone with a count of one. The CDR3 is CASSEVAQGLSTDTQYF. CDR3 in DNA: TGTGCCAGCAGTGAAGTAGCACAGGGGTTGAGCACAGATACGCAGTATTTT. The genes are TRBV6-1 and TRBJ2-3; 7 nucleotides align to TRBD1. V was pared by 1 base and J by 0 bases, with 7 bases of the junction left unmatched. In germline, CDR1 is MNHNS, CDR2 SASEGT. The CDR3 sequence is 17 residues long.

V is TRBV29-1 and J is TRBJ1-3; 7 bases are a match to TRBD1. There are 14 residues in the CDR3. Germline CDR1 and CDR2: SQVTM and ANQGSEA. J gave up 0 bases and V 6 bases, and 5 bases lay outside the gene matches. DNA of the CDR3: TGCAGCGTCGAGGGGACAGTCTCTGGAAACACCATATATTTT. This encodes CSVEGTVSGNTIYF.

The CDR3 sequence is CSVETAESTNEKLFF. CDR3 sequence (DNA): TGCAGCGTTGAAACAGCCGAAAGTACTAATGAAAAACTGTTTTTT. The chain employs TRBV29-1 and TRBJ1-4; no clear D. The V and J ends lost 2 bases and 2 bases respectively, with 12 bases between them. CDR3 length equals 15 residues. CDR1 and CDR2 (germline): SQVTM, ANQGSEA.

This clone was detected once. This chain connects TRBV5-1 to TRBJ2-1; possibly TRBD2 for D (5 bases). This CDR3 spans 13 amino acids. CDR1 and CDR2 from the germline V gene are SGHRS and YFSETQ. V lost 5 bases to trimming and J lost 0 bases, with 6 bases between them. The CDR3 DNA reads TGCGCCAGCAGGGGGAGCTCCTACAATGAGCAGTTCTTC. Its protein product is CASRGSSYNEQFF.

This clone occurred once. CDR3 sequence: CASSQRQGQTEAFF. The CDR3 nucleotides are TGCGCCAGCAGCCAACGACAGGGCCAAACTGAAGCTTTCTTT. The gene calls are TRBV4-1 and TRBJ1-1; 7 nucleotides align to TRBD1. The germline V gene encodes CDR1 MGHRA and CDR2 YSYEKL. The CDR3 length is 14 residues. V trimming: 2 bases; J trimming: 5 bases; junction bases outside the gene matches: 5.

J is TRBJ1-4 and V is TRBV28; D unresolved. Germline-derived CDR1 and CDR2 are MDHEN and SYDVKM. The ends were cut back, 4 bases at V and 4 bases at J, with 10 bases in the middle. This CDR3 is 14 amino acids long. CDR3 protein: CASSSGASNEKLFF. Written as DNA, the CDR3 is TGTGCCAGCAGTTCGGGAGCCAGTAATGAAAAACTGTTTTTT.

The CDR3 nucleotides are TGTGCCAGCAGCTGGGGACAGGGTCAAAATTCACCCCTCCACTTT. This codes for CASSWGQGQNSPLHF. The V call is TRBV7-9, the J call TRBJ1-6; 9 bases are shared with TRBD1. The germline V gene encodes CDR1 SEHNR and CDR2 FQNEAQ (reference sequence). The V segment lost 4 bases and the J segment 7 bases; nucleotides outside the gene matches: 5. The CDR3 covers 15 residues. Based on the CDR3 plus reference TRBV7-9 and TRBJ1-6, the full variable domain is DTGVSQNPRHKITKRGQNVTFRCDPISEHNRLYWYRQTLGQGPEFLTYFQNEAQLEKSRLLSDRFSAERPKGSFSTLEIQRTEQGDSAMYLCASSWGQGQNSPLHFGNGTRLTVT.

The sample holds a few counts of this clone. V usage is TRBV24-1 and J usage is TRBJ2-6, with TRBD1 matching over 8 bases. The CDR3 is made up of 17 amino acids. V lost 4 bases, J lost 4 bases, and 8 bases stayed unmatched. Germline loops: CDR1 KGHDR, CDR2 SFDVKD. The CDR3 DNA sequence: TGTGCCACCAGTGACTCGACAGGGGAAACAGGGGCCAACGTCCTGACTTTC. It translates to CATSDSTGETGANVLTF.

The J gene is TRBJ1-1, the V gene TRBV24-1; 7 nucleotides match TRBD1. Germline CDR1 is KGHDR and CDR2 is SFDVKD. This CDR3 is 16 amino acids long. The trim removed 3 bases at V and 4 bases at J, leaving 10 bases unmatched. The CDR3 spells CATSDRRQGGVTEAFF. The DNA for the CDR3 is TGTGCCACCAGTGATCGACGACAGGGCGGGGTCACTGAAGCTTTCTTT.

The CDR3 sequence: CASSPFRGSGYTF. The CDR3 bases are TGTGCCAGCAGTCCCTTCAGGGGATCTGGCTACACCTTC. The V call is TRBV12-3 or TRBV12-4, the J call TRBJ1-2; the D gene is possibly TRBD1 (6 bases). V was pared by 5 bases and J by 7 bases, with 14 bases between. The CDR3 length is 13 residues.

This clone was detected once. This rearrangement joins TRBV19 to TRBJ2-3; TRBD1 matches at 8 bases. Germline V CDR1 and CDR2: LNHDA, SQIVND (reference sequence). The length of the CDR3 is 14 residues. V trimming: 3 bases; J trimming: 4 bases; junction bases outside the gene matches: 3. The CDR3 protein is CASSIPTGADTQYF. CDR3 DNA sequence: TGTGCCAGTAGTATCCCGACAGGGGCAGATACGCAGTATTTT.

The V call is TRBV4-2, the J call TRBJ1-5; no definite D call. Germline V gene lookup returns CDR1 LGHNA and CDR2 YNFKEQ. V lost 0 bases and J lost 7, with 13 bases in between. This CDR3 has 15 amino acids. Written as DNA, the CDR3 is TGTGCCAGCAGCCAAGACAAATTTAGTAAGCAGCCCCAGCATTTT. Encoded protein: CASSQDKFSKQPQHF.

The chain is built from TRBV12-3 or TRBV12-4 and TRBJ1-6; no definite D call. V lost 1 base and J 18 bases, leaving 10 bases between the germline ends. The CDR3 consists of 11 residues. The CDR3 bases are TGTGCCAGCAGTTTAGGGGTGCGGCACCACTTT. Translated: CASSLGVRHHF.

The chain is built from TRBV28 and TRBJ1-4; the match to TRBD1 covers 7 bases. The ends lost 4 bases at V and 0 bases at J; junction bases unmatched: 2. CDR3 length: 15 amino acids. Germline CDR1 reads MDHEN; CDR2 reads SYDVKM. In nucleotides, the CDR3 is TGTGCCAGCAGTTCAGGACAGGCAACTAATGAAAAACTGTTTTTT. Its protein is CASSSGQATNEKLFF.

This clone was seen only once. This chain connects TRBV2 to TRBJ2-7, with 7 bases lining up with TRBD2. Unmatched junction bases numbered 8, after V lost 0 bases and J lost 3 bases. In germline, CDR1 is SNHLY, CDR2 FYNNEI. This CDR3 region has 16 residues. The CDR3 DNA follows: TGTGCCAGCAGTGAAGCGTTCGGTAGGGAGGGCTACGAGCAGTACTTC. Translated, it gives CASSEAFGREGYEQYF.

This sequence joins TRBV19 and TRBJ2-2; 12 nucleotides line up with TRBD1. V lost 4 bases to trimming and J lost 8 bases; unmatched junction nucleotides: 8. Per germline, CDR1 LNHDA and CDR2 SQIVND (reference sequence). The CDR3 runs to 16 residues. The CDR3 sequence is CASSNPGQGARGELFF. The CDR3 DNA sequence: TGTGCCAGTAGTAATCCGGGACAGGGGGCGAGAGGGGAGCTGTTTTTT. Drawing the rest from reference TRBV19 and TRBJ2-2, the complete variable domain is DGGITQSPKYLFRKEGQNVTLSCEQNLNHDAMYWYRQDPGQGLRLIYYSQIVNDFQKGDIAEGYSVSREKKESFPLTVTSAQKNPTAFYLCASSNPGQGARGELFFGEGSRLTVL.